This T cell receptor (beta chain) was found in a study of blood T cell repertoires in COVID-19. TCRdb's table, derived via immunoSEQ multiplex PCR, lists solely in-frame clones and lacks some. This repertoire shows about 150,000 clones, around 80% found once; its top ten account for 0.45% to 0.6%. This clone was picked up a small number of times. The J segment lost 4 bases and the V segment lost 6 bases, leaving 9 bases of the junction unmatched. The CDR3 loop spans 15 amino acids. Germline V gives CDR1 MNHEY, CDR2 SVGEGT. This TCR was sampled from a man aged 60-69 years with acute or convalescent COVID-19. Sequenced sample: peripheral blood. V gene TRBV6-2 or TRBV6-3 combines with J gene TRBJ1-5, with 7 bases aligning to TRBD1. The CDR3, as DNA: TGTGCCAGCAGCAGACAGGGATCCATGAATCAGCCCCAGCATTTT. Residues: CASSRQGSMNQPQHF.